The source of this TCR beta chain is a study of blood T cells in healthy people across ages. The V gene's germline CDR1 is SGHAT and CDR2 FQDESV (reference sequence). This CDR3 is 14 amino acids long. J gave up 11 bases and V 5 bases, and 13 bases lay outside the gene matches. Primers used in a second PCR of about 6 to 12 cycles were a sample-barcoded 5' primer and a J-beta primer mix. Per sample, CDR3-containing paired-end reads numbered at least 3 million. MiXCR was run by TCRdb on the 5' RACE reads, yielding one entry per CDR3 protein. The table shows 800,000 to 950,000 distinct CDR3 sequences, with around 36% occurring only once.

This chain joins TRBV11-1 and TRBJ2-5; 8 positions match TRBD2. The sequence was collected from a man aged 18 to 29 in good health. The sample comprised blood. CDR3 amino acids: CASSPPQDSGEQYF. CDR3 nucleotides: TGTGCCAGCAGCCCCCCGCAAGATAGCGGGGAGCAGTACTTC.